This T cell receptor (beta chain) was recorded in a study of blood T cells in healthy people across ages (dated by TCRdb to the mid-2010s). About the investigation overall: In model experiments, roughly one uniquely barcoded TCR beta cDNA molecule per two T cells was captured by template switching. To avoid experimental bias, donors of different ages were distributed randomly across sequencing lanes. Four age groups were formed from the donors: young (average roughly 15 years), middle-aged (roughly 38), aged (about 68) and long-lived (82). Two additional independent replicas of 1 million unique cDNA reads from the same blood draw were analyzed for two donors (one aged 18 to 30 and one aged 80 or older). Using deep sequencing normalized with unique cDNA molecular identifiers, the study measured how TCR beta repertoire diversity changes with age. Study-wide conclusions, independent of this receptor: Compared with the aged group, the long-lived group had more naive CD4+ T cells, fewer expanded clones and increased TCR diversity, a pattern suggesting age selection. Donor CMV infection status was unknown, potentially confounding age-related changes in expanded clonotypes. Total diversity estimates from one million sequenced T cells were considered lower bounds and underestimates. Since profiling was done on bulk unsorted PBMCs, naive and antigen-experienced compartments could not be conclusively compared. The percentage of naive T cells measured by flow cytometry correlated strongly with observed TCR beta diversity. As age increased, observed TCR beta diversity per million T cells dropped in a roughly linear way, and a significant reduction was already evident by age roughly 36.

The 40 or so donors, aged roughly 6 to 90 years, were systemically healthy Caucasian individuals from Russia. Each donor gave about 11 milliliters of peripheral blood, drawn into EDTA-treated Vacutainer tubes. Ficoll-Paque density-gradient centrifugation was used to isolate PBMCs, with at least 7 million obtained per sample. Total RNA, at least 5.5 micrograms per sample, was extracted from PBMCs with Trizol reagent. Naive CD45RAhigh/CD27high T cell percentages were measured by flow cytometry on a PBMC aliquot from every donor. This clonotype was observed at least ten times. Its specific antigen is unknown. There are no base qualities to consult, and no much larger clone falls within one base. Library prep was done by 5' RACE. The sequencing machine was an Illumina HiSeq 2500. A second roughly 6 to 12 cycle PCR used a sample-barcoded 5' primer and a J-beta primer mix. A unique molecular identifier was introduced onto each TCR beta cDNA molecule by a template-switch 5' adaptor carrying 12 random nucleotides. Each sample yielded at least 2.5 million CDR3-containing paired-end reads. The Mint cDNA synthesis kit, primed by a TRBC-specific oligonucleotide, was used to synthesize first-strand cDNA from all RNA. Following uracil-DNA glycosylase treatment, a first 18-cycle PCR with universal primers M1SS and BC2_uni_R was performed on all cDNA. From the authors' description of their analysis: Normalization of each sample was performed by random selection of 1 million high-quality reads, each carrying a distinct molecular identifier. Reads with shared molecular identifiers were discarded instead of being binned into consensus sequences. CDR3 identification, clonotype clustering and error correction used MiTCR with a Q25 quality threshold and the strictest error-elimination algorithm. Lower-bound total TCR beta diversity was estimated with a nonparametric unseen species model using Euler transformation. TCRdb reprocessed the public reads (quality trimming at Q25 with fastp, clone calling with MiXCR) and kept in-frame beta chains. Each CDR3 protein gets just one entry, which takes the most common genes and DNA from the rows behind it. For this entry, the V and J calls and clone size follow TCRdb and not the study's own pipeline. This sample lists some 1.4 million distinct CDR3 sequences; roughly 40% were detected once. The biggest ten clones account for roughly 8.2% of the sample.

Looking up the germline V gene yields CDR1 MNHEY and CDR2 SVGAGI. Including the terminal cysteine and phenylalanine, the CDR3 comprises 13 residues. The read is trimmed to its CDR3 DNA, 39 bases read in frame from base 1. Unmatched junction bases come to 5, with V trimmed by 5 bases and J by 5 bases. Sequencing was carried out using blood. This clonotype was obtained from a young woman in good health. The chain joins TRBV6-5 to TRBJ1-2, and 7 junctional nucleotides match TRBD1. The DNA sequence is TGTGCCAGCAGTCGTGACAGGGCTTATGGCTACACCTTC. This encodes CASSRDRAYGYTF.